The source of this T cell receptor (beta chain) is a study of cytomegalovirus exposure and HLA in healthy donors (dated by TCRdb to about 2017). General notes on the study: According to a later analysis, the 100 to 150 validation repertoires were produced on the same platform as the roughly 600 repertoires of the first cohort. The aim of the study was to test whether cataloging public T cell receptors could identify signatures of past pathogen exposure. A separate validation cohort of over a hundred different subjects was used in addition to the roughly 720-subject first cohort. The study combined high-throughput TCR immunosequencing, statistical association of individual TCRs with disease status, and machine learning to predict cytomegalovirus infection status. Findings and caveats that apply to the study as a whole: In vitro tests confirmed that a few of the cytomegalovirus-associated TCR beta chains recognize cytomegalovirus antigens. It was suggested by the authors that the approach could potentially be generalized to other disease states and immunological phenotypes. A later analysis had no HLA typing for the validation cohort, so co-occurrence there was scored across all 110 or so repertoires. The classifier was reported to diagnose cytomegalovirus status with high specificity and sensitivity in both the original cohort and the validation cohort. Across donors, most TCR sequences were observed very rarely, whereas some public TCRs were present in many individuals. Of the cluster scores, 90% to 95% were above 0 in a later analysis, which found that TCRs clustered in the first cohort also tended to co-occur in the 95 to 150 validation repertoires. The study listed 164 TCR beta chains as associated with cytomegalovirus.

On this clone: This clone's antigen is unknown. Base qualities were left out, and no much larger clone turns up one base away.

Sequences SGHAT (CDR1) and FQNNGV (CDR2) are obtained from the germline V gene. The junction shows trimming of 3 bases on V and 3 bases on J, and the gene matches do not reach 3 bases of it. The CDR3 contains 16 residues, cysteine and phenylalanine counted. The DNA shown is the 48-base CDR3, in frame from base 1. To prepare the library, the immunoSEQ multiplex PCR assay was applied. The paper's processing steps were these. A statistical classification framework was developed to diagnose cytomegalovirus status using the catalog of TCR beta chain sequences. The table comes from immuneACCESS by way of TCRdb, which keeps in-frame sequences with V and J called. Part of the clones is missing from these tables; in studies checked, under half for an unresolved V gene and the rest for unknown reasons. From that table come the V and J calls and clone size; the DNA was used to work out D and trimming. This sample has roughly 140,000 clones in its table, and 85% to 90% of those were observed once. The ten largest clonotypes hold around 3.4% of the sample.

Separate from the approximately 700-subject first cohort, the validation cohort of roughly 130 subjects was the group to which the donors belonged. Sequenced sample: PBMCs. The rearranged chain carries TRBV11-2 and TRBJ2-1, with 12 middle bases fitting TRBD2. The TCR sequence derives from a woman aged 18-30 years in good health and CMV-seropositive. The DNA sequence is as follows: TGTGCCAGCAGCTTTATGACTAGCGGGAGCTACAATGAGCAGTTCTTC. The translation is CASSFMTSGSYNEQFF.